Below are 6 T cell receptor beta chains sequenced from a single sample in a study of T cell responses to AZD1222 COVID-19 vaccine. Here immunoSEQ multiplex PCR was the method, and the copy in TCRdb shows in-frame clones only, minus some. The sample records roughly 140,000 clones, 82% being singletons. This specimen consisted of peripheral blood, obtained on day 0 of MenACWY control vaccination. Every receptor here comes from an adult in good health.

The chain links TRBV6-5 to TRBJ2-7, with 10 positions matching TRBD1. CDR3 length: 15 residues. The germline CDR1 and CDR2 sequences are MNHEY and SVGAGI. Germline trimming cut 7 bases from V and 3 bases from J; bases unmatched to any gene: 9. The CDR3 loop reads CASTPTGGFGYEQYF. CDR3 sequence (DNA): TGTGCCAGCACCCCGACAGGGGGCTTCGGCTACGAGCAGTACTTC.

The CDR3 DNA reads TGTGCCAGCAGCTTGGGCAGTTTGGATACGCAGTATTTT. Protein product: CASSLGSLDTQYF. The chain combines TRBV9 with TRBJ2-3; D gene ambiguous. Trimming removed 4 bases from V and 6 bases from J, with 12 bases in between. Germline loops: CDR1 SGDLS, CDR2 YYNGEE. This CDR3 spans 13 amino acids.

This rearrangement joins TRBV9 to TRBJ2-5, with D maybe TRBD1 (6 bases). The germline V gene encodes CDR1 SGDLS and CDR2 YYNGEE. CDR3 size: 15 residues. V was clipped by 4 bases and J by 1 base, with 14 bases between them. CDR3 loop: CASSPHRAGQETQYF. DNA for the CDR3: TGTGCCAGCAGCCCCCACAGGGCGGGCCAAGAGACCCAGTACTTC.

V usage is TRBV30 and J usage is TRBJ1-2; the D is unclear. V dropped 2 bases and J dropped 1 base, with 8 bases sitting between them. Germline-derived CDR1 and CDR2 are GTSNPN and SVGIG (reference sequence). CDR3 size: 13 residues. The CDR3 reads CAWSPGSNYGYTF. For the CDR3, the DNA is TGTGCCTGGAGTCCCGGGAGTAACTATGGCTACACCTTC.

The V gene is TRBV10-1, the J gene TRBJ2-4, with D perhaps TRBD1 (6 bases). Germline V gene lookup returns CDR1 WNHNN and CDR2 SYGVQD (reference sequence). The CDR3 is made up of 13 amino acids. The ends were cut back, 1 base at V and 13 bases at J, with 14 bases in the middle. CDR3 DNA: TGCGCCAGCAGTGAGTTGAGGGTTGGGGGCCAGTACTTC. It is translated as CASSELRVGGQYF.

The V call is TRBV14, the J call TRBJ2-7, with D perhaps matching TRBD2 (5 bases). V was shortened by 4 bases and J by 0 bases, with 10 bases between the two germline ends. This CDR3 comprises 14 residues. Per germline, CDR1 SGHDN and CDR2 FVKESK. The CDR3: CASSRRTYSYEQYF. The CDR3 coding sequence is TGTGCCAGCAGCCGTCGGACTTACTCCTACGAGCAGTACTTC.